Following are 2 T cell receptor beta chains from one sample sequenced in a study of siplizumab effects on memory and regulatory T cells. Sequencing used immunoSEQ multiplex PCR; TCRdb keeps in-frame clones, though not all of them. The sample carries nearly 85,000 clones, about 95% recorded once. Sequenced sample: CD8+ T cells sorted from blood. These receptors all stem from a human donor in good health.

The sample holds one count of this clone. The chain recombines TRBV28 with TRBJ2-1, with 7 bases lining up with TRBD1. Germline trimming cut 3 bases from V and 2 bases from J; bases unmatched to any gene: 4. In germline, CDR1 is MDHEN, CDR2 SYDVKM. The CDR3 sequence is 15 residues long. The DNA for the CDR3 is TGTGCCAGCAGTTTTGACAGGGTGACCTACAATGAGCAGTTCTTC. This codes for CASSFDRVTYNEQFF.

The gene calls are TRBV2 and TRBJ1-4; D unresolved. This CDR3 has 15 amino acids. V was shortened by 5 bases and J by 2 bases, with 12 bases between the two germline ends. CDR1 and CDR2 (germline): SNHLY, FYNNEI. CDR3 DNA sequence: TGTGCCAGCAGTAAAGACCTGGGGACTAATGAAAAACTGTTTTTT. Its protein is CASSKDLGTNEKLFF.